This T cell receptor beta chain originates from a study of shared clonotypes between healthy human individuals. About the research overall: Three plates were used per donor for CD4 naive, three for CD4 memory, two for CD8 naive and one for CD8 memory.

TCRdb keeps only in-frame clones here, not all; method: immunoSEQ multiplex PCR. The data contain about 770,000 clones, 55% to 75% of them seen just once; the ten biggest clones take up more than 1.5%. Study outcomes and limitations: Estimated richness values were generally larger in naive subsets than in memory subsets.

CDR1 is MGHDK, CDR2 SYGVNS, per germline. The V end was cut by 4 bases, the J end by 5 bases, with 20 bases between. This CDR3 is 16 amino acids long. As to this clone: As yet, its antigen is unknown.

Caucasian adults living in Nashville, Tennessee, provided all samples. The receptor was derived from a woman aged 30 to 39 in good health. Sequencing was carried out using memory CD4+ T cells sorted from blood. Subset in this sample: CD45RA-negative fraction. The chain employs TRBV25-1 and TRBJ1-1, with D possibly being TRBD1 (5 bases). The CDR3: CASSVCFREGSTEAFF. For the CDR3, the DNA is TGTGCCAGCAGTGTTTGCTTCAGGGAGGGGAGTACTGAAGCTTTCTTT.